This TCR beta chain was sequenced during a study of blood T cells in healthy people across ages. Study results and caveats: Unsorted PBMC material precluded a definitive naive versus antigen-experienced comparison. Whereas aged donors had fewer naive CD4+ cells, long-lived donors had more of them and higher diversity.

There were healthy Caucasian individuals from Russia, aged roughly 6 to 90, serving as donors. Per-sample PBMC isolation yielded at least 6.5 million cells. Through a sample-barcoded 5' primer and a J-beta primer mix, a second PCR was run for 7 to 11 cycles. TCRdb passed the 5' RACE reads through MiXCR, listing each CDR3 protein once. The data show about 680,000 distinct CDR3 sequences, with roughly 50% seen just once and roughly 31% held by the top ten. This clonotype was recorded at least ten times. As yet, its antigen is unknown. This CDR3 is 14 amino acids long. Trimming took 4 bases from V and 4 from J; bases not matched to a gene: 7.

Sequenced material: blood. This rearrangement joins TRBV12-3 or TRBV12-4 to TRBJ2-7, with 7 bases identical to TRBD2. The receptor's source is a woman between 55 and 75 years old in good health. As DNA, the CDR3 is TGTGCCAGCAGTTCCTCAATACTAGCGTACGAGCAGTACTTC. This codes for CASSSSILAYEQYF.